One sample yielded the 5 T cell receptor beta chains listed below, sequenced in a study of cytomegalovirus exposure and HLA in healthy donors (dated by TCRdb to the late 2010s). Libraries were made using the immunoSEQ multiplex PCR assay. The multiplex PCR relied on a mix of 60 forward primers for TCR Vbeta segments and 13 reverse primers for TCR Jbeta segments. In TCRdb, the immuneACCESS table is reduced to in-frame sequences with V and J assigned. These tables do not hold every clone; where another copy was compared, an unresolved V gene accounts for under half, and the others remain unexplained. The table for this sample records tens of thousands of clones. Approximately 6.8% of the sample is in the top ten clones. What was sequenced was PBMCs. The receptors derive from a middle-aged woman in good health and CMV-seronegative.

The rearrangement joins TRBV4-1 to TRBJ1-6, with TRBD1 matching 7 bases. Germline CDR1 MGHRA, CDR2 YSYEKL. There are 14 residues in the CDR3. Losses at the gene ends were 4 bases for V and 7 bases for J; bases not matched to a gene: 4. The CDR3 loop reads CASSPGTANSPLHF. In DNA form, the CDR3 reads TGCGCCAGCAGCCCGGGGACAGCCAATTCACCCCTCCACTTT.

The chain is built from TRBV15 and TRBJ2-7; D call uncertain. The CDR3 runs to 15 residues. V lost 1 base and J 3 bases, leaving 13 bases between the germline ends. CDR1 is LNHNV and CDR2 is YYDKDF in the germline V gene (reference sequence). The CDR3 reads CATSRVGTLFYEQYF. The CDR3 nucleotides are TGTGCCACCAGCAGAGTGGGCACCCTTTTCTACGAGCAGTACTTC.

This chain uses TRBV6-6 with TRBJ1-1, with D tentatively TRBD1 (6 bases). V lost 7 bases and J 6 bases, leaving 12 bases between the germline ends. Per germline, CDR1 MNHNY and CDR2 SVGAGI (reference sequence). CDR3 length: 12 amino acids. The CDR3: CASTIQGPEAFF. The CDR3 nucleotides read TGTGCCAGCACCATACAGGGTCCTGAAGCTTTCTTT.

The V and J genes are TRBV15 and TRBJ2-7; maybe TRBD2 (6 bases). The germline gives CDR1 LNHNV, CDR2 YYDKDF (reference sequence). V lost 2 bases and J lost 1, with 12 bases in between. The CDR3 length is 15 residues. The CDR3 DNA reads as TGTGCCACCAGCAGACGACTAGTAAATTCCTACGAGCAGTACTTC. As protein: CATSRRLVNSYEQYF.

The V call is TRBV5-1, the J call TRBJ2-5; 7 bases match TRBD1. CDR3 size: 15 residues. Trimming at V came to 0 bases and at J to 4 bases, leaving 6 bases not matched to a gene. CDR1 and CDR2 from the germline V gene are SGHRS and YFSETQ. CDR3 region: CASSLGQGGLETQYF. CDR3 bases: TGCGCCAGCAGCTTGGGACAGGGCGGATTAGAGACCCAGTACTTC.